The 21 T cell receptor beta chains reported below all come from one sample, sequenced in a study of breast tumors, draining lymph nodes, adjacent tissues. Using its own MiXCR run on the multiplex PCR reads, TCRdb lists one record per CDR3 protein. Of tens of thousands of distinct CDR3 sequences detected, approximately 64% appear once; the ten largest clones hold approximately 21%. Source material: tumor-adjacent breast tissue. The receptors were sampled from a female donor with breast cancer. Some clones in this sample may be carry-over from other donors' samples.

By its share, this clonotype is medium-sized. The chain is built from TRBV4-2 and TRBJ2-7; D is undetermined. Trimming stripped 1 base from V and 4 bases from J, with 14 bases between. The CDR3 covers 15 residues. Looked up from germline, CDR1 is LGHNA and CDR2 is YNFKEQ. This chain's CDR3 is CASSQASLARYEQYF. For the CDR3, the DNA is TGTGCCAGCAGCCAAGCCTCATTAGCCCGGTACGAGCAGTACTTC.

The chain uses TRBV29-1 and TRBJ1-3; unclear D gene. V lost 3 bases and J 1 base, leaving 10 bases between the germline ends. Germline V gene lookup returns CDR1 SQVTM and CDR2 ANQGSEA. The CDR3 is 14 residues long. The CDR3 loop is CSVDTGLSGNTIYF. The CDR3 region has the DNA TGCAGCGTTGATACCGGACTATCTGGAAACACCATATATTTT.

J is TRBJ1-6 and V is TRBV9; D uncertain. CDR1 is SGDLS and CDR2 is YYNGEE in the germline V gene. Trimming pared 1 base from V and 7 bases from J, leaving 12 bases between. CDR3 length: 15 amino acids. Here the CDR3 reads CASSVSLDGNSPLHF. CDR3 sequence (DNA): TGTGCCAGCAGCGTAAGCCTGGATGGAAATTCACCCCTCCACTTT.

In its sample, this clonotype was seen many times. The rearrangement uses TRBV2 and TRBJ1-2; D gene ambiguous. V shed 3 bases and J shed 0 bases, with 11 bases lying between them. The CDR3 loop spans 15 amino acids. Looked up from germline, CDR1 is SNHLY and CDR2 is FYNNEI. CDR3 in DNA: TGTGCCAGCAGTGAGATTATAGGGACTAACTATGGCTACACCTTC. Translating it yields CASSEIIGTNYGYTF. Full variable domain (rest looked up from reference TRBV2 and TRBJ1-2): EPEVTQTPSHQVTQMGQEVILRCVPISNHLYFYWYRQILGQKVEFLVSFYNNEISEKSEIFDDQFSVERPDGSNFTLKIRSTKLEDSAMYFCASSEIIGTNYGYTFGSGTRLTVV.

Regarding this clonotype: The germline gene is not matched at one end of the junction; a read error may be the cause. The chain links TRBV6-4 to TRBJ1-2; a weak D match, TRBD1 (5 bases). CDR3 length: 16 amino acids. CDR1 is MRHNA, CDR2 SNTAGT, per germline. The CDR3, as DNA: TGTGCCAGCAGTTACTCGATACGGGCAGGGAATAATGGCTACACCTTC. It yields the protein CASSYSIRAGNNGYTF.

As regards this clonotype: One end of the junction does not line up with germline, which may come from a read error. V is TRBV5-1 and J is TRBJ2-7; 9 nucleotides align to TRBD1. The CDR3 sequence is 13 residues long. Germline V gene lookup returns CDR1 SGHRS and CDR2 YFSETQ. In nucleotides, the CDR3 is TGCGCCAGTACGACAGGGGGTACCTACGACCAGTACTTC. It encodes CASTTGGTYDQYF. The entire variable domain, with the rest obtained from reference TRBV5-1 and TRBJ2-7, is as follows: KAGVTQTPRYLIKTRGQQVTLSCSPISGHRSVSWYQQTPGQGLQFLFEYFSETQRNKGNFPGRFSGRQFSNSRSEMNVSTLELGDSALYLCASTTGGTYDQYFGPGTRLTVT.

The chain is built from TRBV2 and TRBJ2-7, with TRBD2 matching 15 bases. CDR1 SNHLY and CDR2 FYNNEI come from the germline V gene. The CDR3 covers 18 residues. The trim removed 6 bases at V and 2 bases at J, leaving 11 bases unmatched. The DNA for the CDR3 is TGTGCCAGCAGCCCTGGACTAGCGGGAGGGCCACTTCCCTACGAGCAGTACTTC. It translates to CASSPGLAGGPLPYEQYF.

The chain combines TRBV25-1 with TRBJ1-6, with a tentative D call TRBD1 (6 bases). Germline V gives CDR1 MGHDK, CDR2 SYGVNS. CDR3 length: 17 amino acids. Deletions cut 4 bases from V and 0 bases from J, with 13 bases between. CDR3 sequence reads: CASSGFDRSSYNSPLHF. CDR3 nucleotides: TGTGCCAGCAGTGGTTTCGACAGGAGCTCCTATAATTCACCCCTCCACTTT.

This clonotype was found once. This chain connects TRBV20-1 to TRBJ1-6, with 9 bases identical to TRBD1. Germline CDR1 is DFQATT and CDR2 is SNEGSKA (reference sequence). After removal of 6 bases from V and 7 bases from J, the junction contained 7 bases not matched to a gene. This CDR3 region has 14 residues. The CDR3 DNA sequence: TGCAGTGCCGGCCGGGACAGGGTCAATTCACCCCTCCACTTT. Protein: CSAGRDRVNSPLHF.

CDR3 sequence (DNA): TGTGCCAGCATCAGGGCCGACAGGGGCAATGAAAAACTGTTTTTT. It translates to CASIRADRGNEKLFF. The genes are TRBV6-6 and TRBJ1-4; 8 bases match TRBD1. Per the germline V gene, CDR1 is MNHNY and CDR2 is SVGAGI (reference sequence). The V gene end was trimmed by 7 bases and the J gene end by 5 bases; junction bases not matched to a gene: 9. This CDR3 contains 15 residues.

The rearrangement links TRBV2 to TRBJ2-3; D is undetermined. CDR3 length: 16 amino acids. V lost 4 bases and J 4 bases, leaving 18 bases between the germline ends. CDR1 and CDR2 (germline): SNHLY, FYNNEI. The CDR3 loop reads CASSVGSPVHSDTQYF. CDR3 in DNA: TGTGCCAGCAGTGTAGGGTCGCCCGTTCATTCAGATACGCAGTATTTT.

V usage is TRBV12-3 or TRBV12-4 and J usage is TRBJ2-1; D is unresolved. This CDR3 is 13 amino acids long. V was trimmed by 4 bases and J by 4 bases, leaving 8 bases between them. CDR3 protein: CASSWGKYNEQFF. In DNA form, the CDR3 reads TGTGCCAGCAGTTGGGGAAAGTACAATGAGCAGTTCTTC.

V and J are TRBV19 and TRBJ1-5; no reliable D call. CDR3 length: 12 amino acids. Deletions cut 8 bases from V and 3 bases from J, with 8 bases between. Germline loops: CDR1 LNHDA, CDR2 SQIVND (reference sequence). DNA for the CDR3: TGTGCCAGTGACGGATACAATCAGCCCCAGCATTTT. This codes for CASDGYNQPQHF.

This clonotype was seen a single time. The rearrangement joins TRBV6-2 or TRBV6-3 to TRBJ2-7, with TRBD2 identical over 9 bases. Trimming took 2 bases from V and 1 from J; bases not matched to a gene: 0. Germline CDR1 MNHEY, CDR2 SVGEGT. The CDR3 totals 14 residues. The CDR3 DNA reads TGTGCCAGCAGTTACACTAGCGGGTCCTACGAGCAGTACTTC. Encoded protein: CASSYTSGSYEQYF.

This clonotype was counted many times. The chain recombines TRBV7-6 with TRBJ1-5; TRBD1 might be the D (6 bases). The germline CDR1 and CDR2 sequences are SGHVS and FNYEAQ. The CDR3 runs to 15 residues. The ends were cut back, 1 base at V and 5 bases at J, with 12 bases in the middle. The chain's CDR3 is CASSLGRGAHQPQHF. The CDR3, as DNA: TGTGCCAGCAGCTTAGGACGGGGGGCTCATCAGCCCCAGCATTTT.

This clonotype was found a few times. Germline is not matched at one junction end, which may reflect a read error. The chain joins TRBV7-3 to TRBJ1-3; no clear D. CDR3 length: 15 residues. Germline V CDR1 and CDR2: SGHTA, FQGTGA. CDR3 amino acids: CASSLGPHSGNTIHF. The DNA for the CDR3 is TGTGCCAGCAGCCTCGGGCCGCACTCTGGAAACACCATACATTTT.

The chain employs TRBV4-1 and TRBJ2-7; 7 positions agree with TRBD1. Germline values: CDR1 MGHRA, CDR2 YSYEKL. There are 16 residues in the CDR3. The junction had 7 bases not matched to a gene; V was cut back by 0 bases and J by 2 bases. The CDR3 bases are TGCGCCAGCAGCCAAGAGTGGCGACAGGGTACCTACGAGCAGTACTTC. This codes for CASSQEWRQGTYEQYF.

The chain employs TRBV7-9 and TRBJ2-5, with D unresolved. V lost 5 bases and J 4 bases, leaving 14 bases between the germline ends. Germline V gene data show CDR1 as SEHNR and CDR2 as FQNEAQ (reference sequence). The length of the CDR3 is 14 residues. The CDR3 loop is CASSPYRDRETQYF. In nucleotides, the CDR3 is TGTGCCAGCAGCCCGTATAGGGATCGAGAGACCCAGTACTTC.

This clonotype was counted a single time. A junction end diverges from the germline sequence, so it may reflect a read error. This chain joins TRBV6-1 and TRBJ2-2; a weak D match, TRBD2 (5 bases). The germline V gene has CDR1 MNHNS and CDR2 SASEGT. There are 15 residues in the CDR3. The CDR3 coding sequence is TGTGCCAGTAGTGGCGGGTTGATTGGGACCGGGGAGCTGTTTTTT. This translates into CASSGGLIGTGELFF.

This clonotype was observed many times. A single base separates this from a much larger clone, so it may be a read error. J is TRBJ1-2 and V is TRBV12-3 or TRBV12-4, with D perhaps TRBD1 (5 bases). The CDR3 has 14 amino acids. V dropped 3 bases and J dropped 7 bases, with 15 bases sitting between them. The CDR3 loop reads CASSFSQWRGGYTF. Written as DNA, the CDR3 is TGTGCCAGCAGTTTCTCCCAGTGGAGGGGTGGCTACACCTTC.

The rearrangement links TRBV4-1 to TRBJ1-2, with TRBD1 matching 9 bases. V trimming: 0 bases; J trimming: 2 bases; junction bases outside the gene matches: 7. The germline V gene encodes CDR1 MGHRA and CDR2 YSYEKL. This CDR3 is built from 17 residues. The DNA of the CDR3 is TGCGCCAGCAGCCAAGAAGGGACCGGGACAGGGAACTATGGCTACACCTTC. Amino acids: CASSQEGTGTGNYGYTF.